This T cell receptor (beta chain) derives from a study of T cells in Graves' hyperthyroidism and ophthalmopathy. Amplification targeted TCR beta CDR3 regions from RNA transcripts. TCR CDR3 underwent first-round RT-PCR with the HTBI primer set. A single record per CDR3 protein comes from TCRdb applying MiXCR to the multiplex PCR reads. The profile covers approximately 630,000 distinct CDR3 sequences, with around 16% appearing a single time and around 4% taken by the ten largest. This clonotype was picked up many times. Its specificity is unknown. The trim removed 0 bases at V and 6 bases at J, leaving 3 bases unmatched. The length of the CDR3 is 15 residues. Per germline, CDR1 SGHRS and CDR2 YFSETQ. Study observations and caveats: The model predicted ophthalmopathy a median around 6.5 months before onset.

This TCR was recovered from a woman aged 25 to 45 with Graves' hyperthyroidism. J is TRBJ2-1 and V is TRBV5-1; 10 nucleotides match TRBD2. The sample consisted of blood. CDR3 residues: CASSLGTSGFNEQFF. The CDR3 DNA follows: TGCGCCAGCAGCTTGGGGACTAGCGGTTTCAATGAGCAGTTCTTC.